This T cell receptor (beta chain) originates from a study of OX40 agonist ivuxolimab in advanced cancers. Regarding the complete study: Ivuxolimab was an agonistic, fully human IgG2 monoclonal antibody directed against OX40 (CD134), a costimulatory receptor. Of the approximately 53 patients in dose escalation, 19 had hepatocellular carcinoma, roughly 15 had melanoma, 9 had renal cell carcinoma and 9 had head and neck cancer. The point of sequencing TCRbeta in the periphery was to test whether ivuxolimab changed TCR sequence diversity and drove clonal T-cell expansion. The monotherapy dose-escalation portion (N = 52 patients) of the phase I ivuxolimab trial is reported in the paper. Intravenous ivuxolimab was administered to patients every 2 weeks at six dose levels: 0.01, 0.1, 0.3, 1.5, 3 and 10 mg/kg. Patients were allowed to have had prior anti-PD-1, anti-PD-L1 or anti-CTLA-4 therapy, and approximately 39% of the dose-escalation patients had been treated with checkpoint inhibitors. Three dose-escalation patients achieved partial responses, one with hepatocellular carcinoma and two with cutaneous melanoma. In the dose-escalation cohort, 65% to 85% of patients were male, and the mean age was 60 years with a range of roughly 23 to 79. General study outcomes and caveats: Which antigens the clonally expanded peripheral T cells were specific for was not determined. Low levels of normalized T-cell clonal expansion were also seen in some patients who did not respond. At doses of 0.1 to 3.0 mg/kg, clonal expansion of both CD4+ and CD8+ blood T cells was observed from baseline to week 6. Partial responders in the 0.1-3.0 mg/kg groups had among the lowest normalized peripheral clonal expansion, especially among CD8+ T cells. On average, CD8+ T cells showed more expanded clones than CD4+ T cells after ivuxolimab.

To sequence the TCRbeta CDR3 region, genomic DNA was isolated from the sorted cells. TCRbeta CDR3 regions were sequenced using the immunoSEQ Assay. The table was pulled from immuneACCESS by TCRdb, which kept in-frame rearrangements only. Such tables lose some clones; where checked, under half of the loss comes from unresolved V genes, and the rest has no known cause. A total of approximately 79,000 clones appear in this sample, 85% to 90% of them only once. About 1% of the sample is in the top ten clones. The trial excluded patients who had a history of autoimmune disease or were on systemic immunosuppression. Peripheral blood for TCR sequencing was collected from all dose cohorts at baseline, on cycle 4 day 1, and on cycle 7 day 1. Samples came from an open-label, multicenter, first-in-human phase I dose-escalation trial of ivuxolimab. Adults with locally advanced or metastatic melanoma, renal cell carcinoma, hepatocellular carcinoma or head and neck squamous cell carcinoma were enrolled in the trial. Before TCR sequencing, CD4+ T cells and CD8+ T cells were sorted from peripheral blood as separate populations.

As concerns this clone: What antigen it recognizes has not been identified. No per-base quality is available; no much larger clone lies one base away.

V is pared back by 1 base and J by 0 bases, with 4 bases lying between the germline termini. The germline V gene (reference sequence) gives CDR1 as LNHDA and CDR2 as SQIVND. The CDR3 goes from the cysteine to the phenylalanine over 13 residues. The sequence is cut down to CDR3 DNA, 39 bases in frame from base 1. The chain joins TRBV19 to TRBJ2-7, with the D gene not clear enough to name. This sequence was found in an adult with an advanced solid tumor such as melanoma, head and neck, liver or kidney cancer. Sequences were derived from CD4+ or CD8+ T cells sorted from blood, sampled in a trial of the OX40 agonist ivuxolimab. In nucleotides, the sequence is TGTGCCAGTAGTATAGGAGCCTCCTACGAGCAGTACTTC. The resulting protein is CASSIGASYEQYF.